This TCR beta chain was sequenced in a study of blood T cells in healthy people across ages. Germline V gene sequence: CDR1 SGHNT, CDR2 YYREEE (reference sequence). Losses at the gene ends were 3 bases for V and 0 bases for J; bases not matched to a gene: 6. The CDR3 runs 16 residues. Study-wide results and caveats: A roughly linear fall in TCR beta diversity per million T cells was seen with increasing age.

The donors, healthy Caucasians from Russia, were aged roughly 6 to 90. They isolated at least 6 million PBMCs from each sample. The amount of total RNA extracted per sample was at least 6 micrograms. A note on this clonotype: Its antigen is not identified.

Next came a second PCR, run for about 7 to 12 cycles, which used a sample-barcoded 5' primer along with a J-beta primer mix. TCRdb reprocessed the 5' RACE reads with MiXCR, giving one entry per CDR3 protein. The repertoire holds 500,000 to 600,000 distinct CDR3 sequences, 27% seen once, with under 20% in the top ten. The sequence was obtained from a woman between 65 and 79 years old in good health. V usage is TRBV5-4 and J usage is TRBJ2-3, with TRBD2 matching over 8 bases. The material sequenced was blood. CDR3 loop: CASSSRLAPSTDTQYF. CDR3 bases: TGTGCCAGCAGCTCTAGACTAGCGCCCAGCACAGATACGCAGTATTTT.